Listed here are 22 T cell receptor beta chains from one sample, sequenced in a study of blood T cell repertoires in COVID-19. Repertoires were generated with immunoSEQ multiplex PCR, while TCRdb's copy carries only in-frame clones and drops some. The sample carries about 380,000 clones, roughly 86% recorded once. Source material: peripheral blood. All receptors come from a human donor with acute or convalescent COVID-19. The donor label of this sample is uncertain.

This chain connects TRBV6-1 to TRBJ1-2, with 10 bases aligning to TRBD1. The CDR3 spans 17 residues. The germline V gene encodes CDR1 MNHNS and CDR2 SASEGT. V lost 3 bases and J lost 0; bases outside the gene matches: 7. This CDR3 reads CASSDDRGRKANYGYTF. CDR3 nucleotides: TGTGCCAGCAGTGACGACAGGGGGCGGAAAGCTAACTATGGCTACACCTTC.

The chain combines TRBV28 with TRBJ1-2; 8 bases are a match to TRBD1. The ends lost 5 bases at V and 2 bases at J; junction bases unmatched: 4. The CDR3 length is 14 residues. Germline CDR1 MDHEN, CDR2 SYDVKM. DNA for the CDR3: TGTGCCAGCAGTCCCGGACAGGGAAACTATGGCTACACCTTC. This codes for CASSPGQGNYGYTF.

This chain uses TRBV5-6 with TRBJ1-6; 7 bases line up with TRBD1. V lost 4 bases, J lost 3 bases, and 7 bases stayed unmatched. The CDR3 contains 16 residues. Germline loops: CDR1 SGHDT, CDR2 YYEEEE. CDR3 loop: CASSSTRGIYNSPLHF. Written as DNA, the CDR3 is TGTGCCAGCAGCAGTACCAGGGGGATCTATAATTCACCCCTCCACTTT. Full variable domain (missing parts from reference TRBV5-6 and TRBJ1-6): DAGVTQSPTHLIKTRGQQVTLRCSPKSGHDTVSWYQQALGQGPQFIFQYYEEEERQRGNFPDRFSGHQFPNYSSELNVNALLLGDSALYLCASSSTRGIYNSPLHFGNGTRLTVT.

The chain is built from TRBV10-3 and TRBJ1-1; tentative D call: TRBD1 (5 bases). This CDR3 spans 12 amino acids. The ends were cut back, 5 bases at V and 5 bases at J, with 9 bases in the middle. Germline CDR1 is ENHRY and CDR2 is SYGVKD. CDR3 sequence (DNA): TGTGCCATCAGTCAGGGTATGACTGAAGCTTTCTTT. It translates to CAISQGMTEAFF.

The rearrangement uses TRBV3-1 (or the pseudogene TRBV3-2) and TRBJ1-1; no reliable D call. The length of the CDR3 is 12 residues. V lost 6 bases, J lost 4 bases, and 9 bases lay in between. Looked up from germline, CDR1 is LGHDT and CDR2 is YNNKEL (reference sequence). CDR3 region: CASRQAGTEAFF. CDR3 sequence (DNA): TGTGCCAGCAGGCAGGCGGGCACTGAAGCTTTCTTT.

The genes are TRBV6-5 and TRBJ1-1; D possibly corresponds to TRBD1 (5 bases). The CDR3 runs to 14 residues. CDR1 is MNHEY and CDR2 is SVGAGI in the germline V gene. The germline V and J ends were trimmed by 7 bases and 1 base, with 13 bases remaining between them. The CDR3 DNA sequence: TGTGCCAGCAAGTCAGGGCGCCCGAACACTGAAGCTTTCTTT. Encoded protein: CASKSGRPNTEAFF.

The J gene is TRBJ2-1, the V gene TRBV2; TRBD2 matches 13 bases. This CDR3 spans 17 amino acids. CDR1 and CDR2 from the germline V gene are SNHLY and FYNNEI. V dropped 6 bases and J dropped 4; count of bases not matched to a gene: 9. The CDR3 DNA sequence: TGTGCCAGCAGGGAGGTTACGGGACTAGCGGGGTACAATGAGCAGTTCTTC. Its translation: CASREVTGLAGYNEQFF.

V usage is TRBV3-1 (or the pseudogene TRBV3-2) and J usage is TRBJ2-7; D possibly corresponds to TRBD2 (6 bases). Germline lookup yields CDR1 LGHDT and CDR2 YNNKEL (reference sequence). Between the trimmed V and J ends, which lost 0 bases and 3 bases, there was a span of 9 bases. The CDR3 covers 14 residues. The CDR3 protein is CASSQDGGIYEQYF. As DNA, the CDR3 is TGTGCCAGCAGCCAAGACGGGGGAATCTACGAGCAGTACTTC.

CDR3 nucleotide sequence: TGTGCCAGTAGTATACAGGGGACGCGTAGTTCACCCCTCCACTTT. Its translation is CASSIQGTRSSPLHF. The rearrangement joins TRBV19 to TRBJ1-6, with D tentatively TRBD1 (6 bases). Germline CDR1 is LNHDA and CDR2 is SQIVND (reference sequence). This CDR3 comprises 15 residues. Trimming cost V 2 bases and J 9 bases, with 14 bases left between them.

A few counts support this clone. The chain carries TRBV6-6 and TRBJ2-7, with D possibly matching TRBD1 (6 bases). The CDR3 is 14 residues long. Germline V gene data show CDR1 as MNHNY and CDR2 as SVGAGI (reference sequence). Trimming shortened V by 4 bases and J by 0 bases, and 10 bases separated the two germline ends. The CDR3 region has the DNA TGTGCCAGCAGTTTACAGGGTAGCTCCTACGAGCAGTACTTC. Translation gives CASSLQGSSYEQYF.

The rearrangement uses TRBV6-5 and TRBJ1-1, with a tentative D call TRBD1 (6 bases). CDR1 MNHEY and CDR2 SVGAGI come from the germline V gene. The V end lost 7 bases, the J end lost 0 bases, and 15 bases lay between the germline ends. The CDR3 spans 15 residues. In DNA form, the CDR3 reads TGTGCCAGCAATTTTGACAGGACCATGAACACTGAAGCTTTCTTT. Translation gives CASNFDRTMNTEAFF.

This clone was detected only once. The chain couples TRBV19 to TRBJ1-1; tentatively, D is TRBD1 (5 bases). CDR1 is LNHDA and CDR2 is SQIVND in the germline V gene (reference sequence). The V gene lost 4 bases and the J gene lost 7 bases, with 31 bases spanning the gap. The CDR3 is 19 residues long. The CDR3 is CASSSRYTVKGPRGGEAFF. The CDR3 bases are TGTGCCAGTAGTAGCAGATACACCGTGAAGGGGCCCCGCGGGGGTGAAGCTTTCTTT.

The chain employs TRBV3-1 (or the pseudogene TRBV3-2) and TRBJ2-7; perhaps TRBD2 as D (6 bases). Germline CDR1 reads LGHDT; CDR2 reads YNNKEL (reference sequence). Trimming shortened V by 4 bases and J by 6 bases, and 13 bases separated the two germline ends. CDR3 length: 13 amino acids. The CDR3 bases are TGTGCCAGCAGCCCGAGGAGGGCATCCGAGCAGTACTTC. Residues: CASSPRRASEQYF.

The CDR3 reads CASRLCGAGGQPQHF. In DNA, the CDR3 is TGTGCCAGCAGGTTATGCGGGGCCGGGGGTCAGCCCCAGCATTTT. The V and J genes are TRBV6-4 and TRBJ1-5, with D possibly being TRBD1 (5 bases). Trimming stripped 6 bases from V and 6 bases from J, with 18 bases between. In germline, CDR1 is MRHNA, CDR2 SNTAGT. The CDR3 covers 15 residues.

As concerns this clone: Distinct nucleotide sequences in the sample also encode this CDR3. V gene TRBV18 combines with J gene TRBJ1-1, with 9 bases aligning to TRBD1. Germline trimming cut 6 bases from V and 5 bases from J; bases unmatched to any gene: 10. Per germline, CDR1 KGHSH and CDR2 LQKENI. The CDR3 has 15 amino acids. DNA for the CDR3: TGTGCCAGCTCCTTCGGGACAGGGAGTAGGACTGAAGCTTTCTTT. It translates to CASSFGTGSRTEAFF.

The chain uses TRBV28 and TRBJ2-5; 7 bases align to TRBD1. J was trimmed by 5 bases and V by 7 bases; bases with no gene match: 4. Looked up from germline, CDR1 is MDHEN and CDR2 is SYDVKM. This CDR3 contains 12 residues. This CDR3 is CASNRGVETQYF. The CDR3 region has the DNA TGTGCCAGCAACAGGGGTGTGGAGACCCAGTACTTC.

The V call is TRBV5-1, the J call TRBJ2-1, with TRBD2 matching over 10 bases. Germline CDR1 SGHRS, CDR2 YFSETQ. The CDR3 has 16 amino acids. V shed 6 bases, J shed 3 bases, and the junction held 9 bases outside the gene matches. The CDR3 is CASTPAGGVVYNEQFF. The CDR3, as DNA: TGCGCCAGCACCCCAGCGGGGGGGGTGGTCTACAATGAGCAGTTCTTC.

This clone was found once. This rearrangement joins TRBV6-5 to TRBJ2-4; 8 bases agree with TRBD1. The germline CDR1 and CDR2 sequences are MNHEY and SVGAGI. Germline trimming cut 6 bases from V and 1 base from J; bases unmatched to any gene: 5. This CDR3 spans 15 amino acids. CDR3 nucleotides: TGTGCCAGCAGCCAGGGGGCATCTGCCAAAAACATTCAGTACTTC. Its protein is CASSQGASAKNIQYF.

This clone appeared a few times. The CDR3 is CASSQVLGRSRSPLHF. In nucleotides, the CDR3 is TGCGCCAGCAGCCAAGTGCTGGGCAGGTCTCGGTCACCCCTCCACTTT. The chain recombines TRBV4-1 with TRBJ1-6; D remains unclear. Germline CDR1 reads MGHRA; CDR2 reads YSYEKL. The CDR3 contains 16 residues. V dropped 1 base and J dropped 10 bases, with 17 bases sitting between them.

This chain links TRBV15 with TRBJ2-5; TRBD1 agrees at 9 bases. The CDR3 has 15 residues. CDR1 and CDR2 from the germline V gene are LNHNV and YYDKDF (reference sequence). V lost 3 bases, J lost 3 bases, and 5 bases stayed unmatched. The CDR3 spells CATSRGTGREETQYF. For the CDR3, the DNA is TGTGCCACCAGCAGGGGGACAGGGAGGGAAGAGACCCAGTACTTC.

This chain joins TRBV5-6 and TRBJ2-2; no clear D gene. V was clipped by 4 bases and J by 5 bases, with 9 bases between them. The CDR3 loop spans 13 amino acids. Germline V gives CDR1 SGHDT, CDR2 YYEEEE. CDR3 loop: CASSAQATGELFF. Here the CDR3 DNA reads TGTGCCAGCAGCGCCCAAGCTACCGGGGAGCTGTTTTTT.

The chain links TRBV11-2 to TRBJ2-1; 7 nucleotides align to TRBD1. Germline V CDR1 and CDR2: SGHAT, FQNNGV. The CDR3 sequence is 15 residues long. V lost 1 base, J lost 6 bases, and 6 bases stayed unmatched. The CDR3 region has the DNA TGTGCCAGCAGCTTAGCGACAGGGACCCGCAATGAGCAGTTCTTC. This gives the protein CASSLATGTRNEQFF.